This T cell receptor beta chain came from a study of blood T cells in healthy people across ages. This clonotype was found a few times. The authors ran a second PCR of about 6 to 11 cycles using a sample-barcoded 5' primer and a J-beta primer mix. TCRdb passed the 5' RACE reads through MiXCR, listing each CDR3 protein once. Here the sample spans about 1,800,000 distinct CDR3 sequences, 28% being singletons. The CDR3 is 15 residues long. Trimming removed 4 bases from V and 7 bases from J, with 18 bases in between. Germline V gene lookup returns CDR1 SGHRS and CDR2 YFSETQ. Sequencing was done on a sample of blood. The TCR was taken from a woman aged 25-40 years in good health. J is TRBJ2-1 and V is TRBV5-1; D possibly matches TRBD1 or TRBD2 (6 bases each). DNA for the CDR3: TGCGCCAGCAGCGCGACAGGCCGGGCGGGGAATGAGCAGTTCTTC. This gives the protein CASSATGRAGNEQFF. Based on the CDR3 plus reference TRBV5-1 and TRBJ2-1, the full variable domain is KAGVTQTPRYLIKTRGQQVTLSCSPISGHRSVSWYQQTPGQGLQFLFEYFSETQRNKGNFPGRFSGRQFSNSRSEMNVSTLELGDSALYLCASSATGRAGNEQFFGPGTRLTVL.